The entry below describes one TCR beta chain. This sample is drawn from a study of blood T cell repertoires in COVID-19. Study summary: PBMCs, B-cell-depleted T cells, or T cells were the source of the cDNA or gDNA that made up the material.

Per the study methods: Estimates of nucleated cell counts were drawn from the amplification of reference gene primers. The method was immunoSEQ multiplex PCR; TCRdb's version includes in-frame clones alone and lacks a portion of them. From that table come the V and J calls and clone size; the DNA was used to work out D and trimming. The sample lists 110,000 or so clones, about 85% occurring once. Material for sequencing was peripheral blood. This sequence was found in a man aged 40-50 years with acute or convalescent COVID-19.

This CDR3 reads CAWGDRVNDEQYF. DNA for the CDR3: TGTGCCTGGGGGGACAGGGTTAATGACGAGCAGTACTTC. J is TRBJ2-7 and V is TRBV30; 9 bases fit TRBD1. V dropped 5 bases and J dropped 5; count of bases not matched to a gene: 7. The length of the CDR3 is 13 residues. Germline V CDR1 and CDR2: GTSNPN, SVGIG (reference sequence). The full variable domain, with the rest looked up from reference TRBV30 and TRBJ2-7, is SQTIHQWPATLVQPVGSPLSLECTVEGTSNPNLYWYRQAAGRGLQLLFYSVGIGQISSEVPQNLSASRPQDRQFILSSKKLLLSDSGFYLCAWGDRVNDEQYFGPGTRLTVT.